This entry describes one T cell receptor beta chain. The antigen is unknown. Sample-barcoded 5' priming and a J-beta primer mix drove a second PCR of roughly 6 to 12 cycles. Any given sample supplied a minimum of 2.5 million CDR3-containing paired-end reads. MiXCR, run by TCRdb on the 5' RACE reads, gives a single entry per CDR3 protein. This sample carries 700,000 to 850,000 distinct CDR3 sequences, around 34% of them seen once, and the ten largest clones take 10% to 15%. These data belong to a study of blood T cells in healthy people across ages. For the study at large: Through template switching, about one barcoded beta molecule was captured per two T cells, as measured in model experiments.

Study outcomes and limitations: Using unsorted PBMCs precluded a conclusive naive versus antigen-experienced comparison.

With 5 bases clipped from V and 11 bases from J, the junction kept 12 bases outside the gene matches. The germline CDR1 and CDR2 sequences are SGHDN and FVKESK. The CDR3 has 14 amino acids. This receptor was obtained from a man younger than 30 in good health. V usage is TRBV14 and J usage is TRBJ1-1; 9 nucleotides line up with TRBD1. The sequencing sample was made of blood. CDR3 DNA sequence: TGTGCCAGCAGCTCCTTAGGACAGGGGAGAAAGGCTTTCTTT. It yields the protein CASSSLGQGRKAFF.